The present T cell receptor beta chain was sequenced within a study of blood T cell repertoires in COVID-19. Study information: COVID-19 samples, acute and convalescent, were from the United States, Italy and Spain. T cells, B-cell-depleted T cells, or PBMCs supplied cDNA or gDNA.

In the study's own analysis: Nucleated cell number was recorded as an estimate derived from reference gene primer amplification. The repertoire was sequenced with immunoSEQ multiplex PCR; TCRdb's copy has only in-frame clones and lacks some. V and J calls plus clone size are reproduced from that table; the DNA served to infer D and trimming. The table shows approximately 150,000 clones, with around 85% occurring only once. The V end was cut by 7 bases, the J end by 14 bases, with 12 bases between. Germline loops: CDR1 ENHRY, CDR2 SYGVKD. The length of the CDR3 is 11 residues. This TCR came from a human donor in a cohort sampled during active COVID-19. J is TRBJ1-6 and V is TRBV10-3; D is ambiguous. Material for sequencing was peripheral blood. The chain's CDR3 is CAITPPGTLHF. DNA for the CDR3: TGTGCCATCACCCCTCCCGGGACCCTCCACTTT.